This record covers a single T cell receptor beta chain. Its antigen is not yet known. No base-level quality is on record; no much larger clone is a single base apart. The library was prepared using 5' RACE. The listed sequencing device is NextSeq 500. To correct for sequencing error and PCR bias, the TCR library protocol tagged individual cDNA molecules with unique molecular identifiers. Sequencing covered both TCR alpha and beta chains, and within each sample the abundances of alpha and beta sequences were tightly co-correlated. Under the source paper's analysis protocol: V gene, J gene and CDR3 annotation of TCR sequences was performed with Decombinator V4. Expanded TCRs were defined as changing significantly between any two time points under a Poisson model with p below 0.0001. TCR abundances were normalised to the total number of TCRs sequenced per sample and expressed as counts per million. TRAV1-2 paired with TRAJ12, TRAJ20 or TRAJ33 defined MAIT TCRs, while TRAV10 paired with TRAJ18 defined iNKT TCRs. VDJdb, accessed 1 November 2021, was searched for CMV, EBV and SARS-CoV-2 annotated TCRs, with TCRs annotated for multiple antigens excluded. TCRdb trimmed the raw reads at Q25, called clones with MiXCR and kept productive beta chains. One record per CDR3 amino acid sequence lists the most common genes and DNA. The V and J calls here are based on TCRdb, not the publication. In all, the sample holds tens of thousands of distinct CDR3 sequences, and approximately 15% of those were seen once. 5% to 7% of the sample rests with the top ten.

These data belong to a study of early T cells in non-severe SARS-CoV-2 infection (dated by TCRdb to the early 2020s). For context, the study as a whole: Because TCR sequencing was done on bulk RNA from unsorted whole blood, the alpha and beta chains could not be paired.

The study was a case-control design nested within a healthcare worker cohort in London, UK, with weekly nasopharyngeal swab PCR tests and blood sampling. Healthcare workers were recruited between 23 and 31 March 2020, during the week of the UK lockdown, and were followed weekly for up to about 16 weeks. What the research found in general, with its limitations: Matching against VDJdb was skewed toward anti-spike CD8 responses, likely underestimated virus-specific expansions, and missed private and CD4 specificities.

CDR1 MNHNS and CDR2 SASEGT were looked up in the germline V gene. V is reduced by 7 bases and J by 2 bases, leaving a spacing of 15 bases between them. The CDR3 sequence holds 14 residues, the cysteine and phenylalanine included. Only the CDR3 DNA stays, 42 bases, in frame from base 1. Material: whole blood. The chain joins TRBV6-1 to TRBJ2-7, with the D gene too uncertain to name. The sequence was obtained from an adult who was a healthcare worker with PCR-confirmed SARS-CoV-2 infection or an uninfected control (not recorded which). The DNA sequence is as follows: TGTGCCAGCACTCGCGGAGATCTAACCTACGAGCAGTACTTC. It translates as CASTRGDLTYEQYF.